The entry below gives a single T cell receptor (beta chain) sequence along with its context. The antigen remains unidentified. Making the TCR beta cDNA relied on 5'RACE template switching with UMIs. TCRdb reprocessed the 5' RACE reads and stores each CDR3 protein as one record, lacking DNA. The sample has over 150,000 distinct CDR3 sequences, and its top ten clones hold more than 35%. This sample is part of a study of T cells expressing NK-cell markers. Study at large: Within the sequenced cohort of eight donors, seven exhibited HCMV seropositivity and one was seronegative.

The germline V gene has CDR1 DFQATT and CDR2 SNEGSKA (reference sequence). CDR3 size: 16 residues. Study findings and constraints: One observes that, in four donors, these clonotypes were also the leading ones within the CD3+CD56-NKG2C+ fraction.

The sequence derives from a woman in her forties or fifties in good health. The sample taken for sequencing was blood T cells: a sorted CD56 or NKG2C T cell subset, CD4+ or CD8+ T cells, or bulk PBMC T cells (not recorded which). The V call is TRBV20-1, the J call TRBJ2-3; TCRdb designates TRBD1, a call that cannot be tested without DNA. CDR3 region: CSAREQGSHHTDTQYF.